The 31 T cell receptor beta chains in this list originate from one sample, sequenced in a study of blood T cell repertoires in COVID-19. Here immunoSEQ multiplex PCR was the method, and the copy in TCRdb shows in-frame clones only, minus some. The sample yields 150,000 to 200,000 clones, 80% seen once. The sample consisted of PBMCs or T cells enriched from blood (not recorded which). These receptors came from a man aged 55 to 70 who had been exposed to COVID-19.

This chain connects TRBV10-1 to TRBJ1-3, with 8 bases fitting TRBD1. The CDR3 sequence is 15 residues long. V was pared by 4 bases and J by 2 bases, with 4 bases of the junction left unmatched. Germline loops: CDR1 WNHNN, CDR2 SYGVQD (reference sequence). The CDR3 sequence is CASSGGQGPGNTIYF. For the CDR3, the DNA is TGCGCCAGCAGTGGTGGACAGGGCCCTGGAAACACCATATATTTT.

V and J are TRBV30 and TRBJ2-7; D may be TRBD2 (6 bases). Trimming took 6 bases from V and 6 from J, leaving 15 bases between them. The CDR3 extends over 12 amino acids. Germline V CDR1 and CDR2: GTSNPN, SVGIG (reference sequence). The CDR3 loop reads CACPAMTSEQYF. DNA for the CDR3: TGTGCCTGTCCGGCGATGACTAGCGAGCAGTACTTC.

This clone came up once. This chain uses TRBV7-6 with TRBJ2-5, with TRBD2 matching over 7 bases. The CDR3 has 15 residues. From germline, CDR1 is SGHVS and CDR2 FNYEAQ. The V segment lost 5 bases and the J segment 3 bases; nucleotides outside the gene matches: 9. CDR3 region: CASSRSGIGEETQYF. CDR3 coding DNA: TGTGCCAGCAGCAGAAGCGGGATTGGGGAAGAGACCCAGTACTTC.

This chain joins TRBV25-1 and TRBJ2-2; D gene ambiguous. Germline V gives CDR1 MGHDK, CDR2 SYGVNS. The CDR3 sequence is 13 residues long. Trimming cost V 4 bases and J 6 bases, with 9 bases left between them. This CDR3 is CASSGPAAGELFF. The CDR3 DNA is TGTGCCAGCAGTGGGCCCGCCGCCGGGGAGCTGTTTTTT.

This chain uses TRBV5-5 with TRBJ1-1, with 8 bases aligning to TRBD1. The J segment lost 0 bases and the V segment lost 2 bases, leaving 9 bases of the junction unmatched. The CDR3 has 17 residues. CDR1 and CDR2 from the germline V gene are SGHKS and YYEKEE (reference sequence). CDR3 sequence: CASSLGQGLGMNTEAFF. In DNA, the CDR3 is TGTGCCAGCAGCTTAGGACAGGGACTCGGCATGAACACTGAAGCTTTCTTT.

This clone has just a few counts. The chain employs TRBV7-2 and TRBJ1-5; 7 nucleotides match TRBD1. The CDR3 contains 15 residues. The junction had 11 bases not matched to a gene; V was cut back by 4 bases and J by 8 bases. Germline CDR1 and CDR2: SGHTA and FQGNSA. CDR3 sequence reads: CASSSTPGGYKPQHF. CDR3 nucleotides: TGTGCCAGCAGCTCCACCCCAGGGGGGTATAAGCCCCAGCATTTT.

The J gene is TRBJ2-7, the V gene TRBV5-1, with 8 bases fitting TRBD2. Germline V gene data show CDR1 as SGHRS and CDR2 as YFSETQ. After removal of 0 bases from V and 3 bases from J, the junction contained 2 bases not matched to a gene. This CDR3 spans 14 amino acids. CDR3 loop: CASSLASGLYEQYF. CDR3 DNA sequence: TGCGCCAGCAGCTTGGCTAGCGGGCTCTACGAGCAGTACTTC.

The rearrangement links TRBV19 to TRBJ2-6; TRBD1 matches at 7 bases. The CDR3 is 17 amino acids. In germline, CDR1 is LNHDA, CDR2 SQIVND (reference sequence). The J segment lost 0 bases and the V segment lost 3 bases, leaving 5 bases of the junction unmatched. CDR3 protein: CASSIEGASSGANVLTF. The CDR3 DNA follows: TGTGCCAGTAGTATTGAGGGGGCGAGCTCTGGGGCCAACGTCCTGACTTTC.

This chain connects TRBV10-2 to TRBJ2-2; 9 bases line up with TRBD1. V dropped 2 bases and J dropped 0; count of bases not matched to a gene: 4. Germline CDR1 is WSHSY and CDR2 is SAAADI. The CDR3 consists of 17 residues. The CDR3 protein is CASSERGQGSNTGELFF. The CDR3 DNA sequence: TGCGCCAGCAGTGAGCGGGGACAGGGTTCGAACACCGGGGAGCTGTTTTTT.

The chain couples TRBV5-6 to TRBJ2-3; 10 nucleotides match TRBD2. This CDR3 is 17 amino acids long. From germline, CDR1 is SGHDT and CDR2 YYEEEE. J was trimmed by 0 bases and V by 5 bases; bases with no gene match: 9. CDR3 amino acids: CASSSPGLAASTDTQYF. The CDR3 DNA reads as TGTGCCAGCAGTTCCCCCGGACTAGCGGCTAGCACAGATACGCAGTATTTT.

The chain employs TRBV7-8 and TRBJ1-3, with D possibly TRBD1 on 5 matching bases. Germline lookup yields CDR1 SGHVS and CDR2 FQNEAQ. Trimming cost V 1 base and J 6 bases, with 16 bases left between them. CDR3 length: 16 amino acids. CDR3 DNA: TGTGCCAGCAGCTTAGGTTTGCGGCAGGGTCAAAACACCATATATTTT. Translated: CASSLGLRQGQNTIYF.

The chain couples TRBV5-6 to TRBJ1-6; the D gene is possibly TRBD1 (6 bases). V lost 3 bases, J lost 7 bases, and 14 bases lay in between. Germline V gives CDR1 SGHDT, CDR2 YYEEEE. The CDR3 totals 15 residues. The CDR3 DNA sequence: TGTGCCAGCAGCTCGGCACCTACAGGGAATTCACCCCTCCACTTT. Translation: CASSSAPTGNSPLHF.

V and J are TRBV3-1 (or the pseudogene TRBV3-2) and TRBJ2-7; 9 nucleotides align to TRBD2. Germline V CDR1 and CDR2: LGHDT, YNNKEL (reference sequence). J gave up 4 bases and V 4 bases, and 5 bases lay outside the gene matches. This CDR3 contains 14 residues. In nucleotides, the CDR3 is TGTGCCAGCAGCCTAAGCGGGAGGATATACGAGCAGTACTTC. This sequence encodes CASSLSGRIYEQYF.

The chain has TRBV13 and TRBJ2-7, with 11 nucleotides matching TRBD2. With V trimmed by 4 bases and J by 5 bases, 10 bases remained unmatched. The germline CDR1 and CDR2 sequences are PRHDT and FYEKMQ (reference sequence). The CDR3 spans 16 residues. CDR3 sequence: CASSSYGTSGNDEQYF. The CDR3 DNA sequence: TGTGCCAGCAGCTCATACGGGACTAGCGGTAATGACGAGCAGTACTTC. The full variable domain, with the rest looked up from reference TRBV13 and TRBJ2-7, is AAGVIQSPRHLIKEKRETATLKCYPIPRHDTVYWYQQGPGQDPQFLISFYEKMQSDKGSIPDRFSAQQFSDYHSELNMSSLELGDSALYFCASSSYGTSGNDEQYFGPGTRLTVT.

The J gene is TRBJ2-7, the V gene TRBV6-6; 9 nucleotides match TRBD1. J gave up 3 bases and V 1 base, and 7 bases lay outside the gene matches. Per the germline V gene, CDR1 is MNHNY and CDR2 is SVGAGI (reference sequence). The CDR3 spans 16 residues. CDR3 in DNA: TGTGCCAGCAGTTACTACCCGACAGGGGGGGGCTACGAGCAGTACTTC. Translating it yields CASSYYPTGGGYEQYF.

The chain is built from TRBV5-4 and TRBJ1-1; D call uncertain. The V and J ends lost 1 base and 3 bases respectively, with 7 bases between them. This CDR3 region has 13 residues. Germline V gene data show CDR1 as SGHNT and CDR2 as YYREEE (reference sequence). CDR3 nucleotide sequence: TGTGCCAGCAGCTTGAGCAGCGACACTGAAGCTTTCTTT. This translates into CASSLSSDTEAFF.

The chain joins TRBV30 to TRBJ2-7, with D tentatively TRBD2 (6 bases). The CDR3 extends over 13 amino acids. CDR1 GTSNPN and CDR2 SVGIG come from the germline V gene (reference sequence). V was pared by 0 bases and J by 7 bases, with 13 bases between. The CDR3 nucleotides are TGTGCCTGGAGTGTTGGGAGGCAAGGGGAGCAGTACTTC. It translates to CAWSVGRQGEQYF.

This clone has just a few counts. Within the sample, other DNA sequences also encode this same CDR3. The rearrangement joins TRBV28 to TRBJ1-5, with D possibly TRBD1 on 5 matching bases. Trimming stripped 3 bases from V and 0 bases from J, with 6 bases between. This CDR3 is 14 amino acids long. The germline CDR1 and CDR2 sequences are MDHEN and SYDVKM. For the CDR3, the DNA is TGTGCCAGCAGTTTGGGGGGTAGCAATCAGCCCCAGCATTTT. Residues: CASSLGGSNQPQHF.

CDR3 coding DNA: TGTGCAACCCCCTGGGGACTCCCCCAATACGAGCAGTACTTC. Translating gives CATPWGLPQYEQYF. The V gene is TRBV12-2, the J gene TRBJ2-7; the table's D gene call, TRBD2, was not cross checked with the DNA. TRBV12-2 is classified as a pseudogene. This CDR3 is 14 amino acids long.

This clone was found a few times. The chain couples TRBV9 to TRBJ2-2; TRBD2 matches 11 bases. The germline V gene encodes CDR1 SGDLS and CDR2 YYNGEE. V lost 0 bases to trimming and J lost 4 bases; unmatched junction nucleotides: 2. There are 16 residues in the CDR3. In DNA form, the CDR3 reads TGTGCCAGCAGCGTAGGTGGACTAGCGGGCACCGGGGAGCTGTTTTTT. It translates to CASSVGGLAGTGELFF.

This clone has just a few counts. This sequence joins TRBV29-1 and TRBJ2-3; D gene uncertain. CDR3 length: 11 residues. Germline loops: CDR1 SQVTM, CDR2 ANQGSEA. The germline V and J ends were trimmed by 7 bases and 4 bases, with 9 bases remaining between them. The CDR3 DNA sequence: TGCAGCGCCGTCTTTGCAGATACGCAGTATTTT. This gives the protein CSAVFADTQYF.

The chain uses TRBV11-2 and TRBJ2-1; possibly TRBD2 for D (6 bases). This CDR3 comprises 17 residues. V was cut by 5 bases and J by 0 bases, with 17 bases left in between. Germline values: CDR1 SGHAT, CDR2 FQNNGV. This chain's CDR3 is CASSPQLAVSSYNEQFF. Here the CDR3 DNA reads TGTGCCAGCAGCCCACAATTAGCGGTTAGCTCCTACAATGAGCAGTTCTTC.

The chain combines TRBV5-1 with TRBJ2-3; possibly TRBD2 for D (5 bases). There are 17 residues in the CDR3. Between the trimmed V and J ends, which lost 1 base and 0 bases, there was a span of 15 bases. Germline values: CDR1 SGHRS, CDR2 YFSETQ. In DNA, the CDR3 is TGCGCCAGCAGCTTGCCAACCGGGAACCCTAGCACAGATACGCAGTATTTT. Translation gives CASSLPTGNPSTDTQYF.

The CDR3 sequence: CASSVQGNTEAFF. CDR3 coding DNA: TGTGCCAGCAGCGTACAGGGGAACACTGAAGCTTTCTTT. This chain uses TRBV9 with TRBJ1-1, with a tentative D call TRBD1 (5 bases). Germline lookup yields CDR1 SGDLS and CDR2 YYNGEE. The CDR3 is 13 residues long. Trimming shortened V by 1 base and J by 1 base, and 5 bases separated the two germline ends.

The chain uses TRBV28 and TRBJ1-2; 8 bases are a match to TRBD1. V lost 8 bases, J lost 4 bases, and 15 bases stayed unmatched. The CDR3 extends over 16 amino acids. From germline, CDR1 is MDHEN and CDR2 SYDVKM. The CDR3 loop is CASGSGSGTGIYGYTF. In nucleotides, the CDR3 is TGTGCCAGCGGATCGGGGTCCGGGACAGGCATCTATGGCTACACCTTC.

The chain employs TRBV20-1 and TRBJ2-5, with D hard to call. The CDR3 totals 15 residues. Germline V gene sequence: CDR1 DFQATT, CDR2 SNEGSKA (reference sequence). Trimming shortened V by 3 bases and J by 0 bases, and 14 bases separated the two germline ends. Here the CDR3 DNA reads TGCAGTGCTAGTTGGCGGTTCCCAGACCAAGAGACCCAGTACTTC. This sequence encodes CSASWRFPDQETQYF.

This clone was found many times. The chain combines TRBV29-1 with TRBJ1-4, with TRBD1 as a possible D gene (5 bases). Germline CDR1 is SQVTM and CDR2 is ANQGSEA. Deletions cut 7 bases from V and 8 bases from J, with 17 bases between. This CDR3 has 13 residues. For the CDR3, the DNA is TGCAGCGCTTGGGGCGACCTTTCGGAAAAACTGTTTTTT. This translates into CSAWGDLSEKLFF.

The table lists this clone with a few counts. The J gene is TRBJ1-2, the V gene TRBV5-6, with 10 bases fitting TRBD1. Germline CDR1 SGHDT, CDR2 YYEEEE. The CDR3 runs to 16 residues. Trimming at V came to 3 bases and at J to 10 bases, leaving 15 bases not matched to a gene. CDR3 bases: TGTGCCAGCAGCTCGTCGGGGACAGGGGCTAAGTGGGCCTACACCTTC. It yields the protein CASSSSGTGAKWAYTF.

This clone was picked up a small number of times. The rearrangement links TRBV10-2 to TRBJ2-7; TRBD2 might be the D (5 bases). V was shortened by 3 bases and J by 6 bases, with 15 bases between the two germline ends. Per the germline V gene, CDR1 is WSHSY and CDR2 is SAAADI. The length of the CDR3 is 14 residues. The CDR3 coding sequence is TGCGCCAGCAGTGACAGGCGCAGAGGGCTCGAGCAGTACTTC. Translated, it gives CASSDRRRGLEQYF.

The chain couples TRBV7-6 to TRBJ1-1, with a weak D call TRBD1 (6 bases). CDR1 and CDR2 from the germline V gene are SGHVS and FNYEAQ. The CDR3 is made up of 15 amino acids. The V end lost 5 bases, the J end lost 5 bases, and 18 bases lay between the germline ends. The CDR3 DNA reads TGTGCCAGCAGCGCAGGGCAACAGGGCTCGACTGAAGCTTTCTTT. This sequence encodes CASSAGQQGSTEAFF.

This clone was counted between two and nine times. The rearrangement uses TRBV5-4 and TRBJ1-2; 7 bases line up with TRBD1. The germline CDR1 and CDR2 sequences are SGHNT and YYREEE (reference sequence). The V and J ends lost 4 bases and 4 bases, in that order; junction bases with no gene match: 10. The CDR3 is 15 amino acids. The CDR3 here is CASSGGTVIGYGYTF. In DNA, the CDR3 is TGTGCCAGCAGCGGGGGGACAGTCATCGGCTATGGCTACACCTTC.